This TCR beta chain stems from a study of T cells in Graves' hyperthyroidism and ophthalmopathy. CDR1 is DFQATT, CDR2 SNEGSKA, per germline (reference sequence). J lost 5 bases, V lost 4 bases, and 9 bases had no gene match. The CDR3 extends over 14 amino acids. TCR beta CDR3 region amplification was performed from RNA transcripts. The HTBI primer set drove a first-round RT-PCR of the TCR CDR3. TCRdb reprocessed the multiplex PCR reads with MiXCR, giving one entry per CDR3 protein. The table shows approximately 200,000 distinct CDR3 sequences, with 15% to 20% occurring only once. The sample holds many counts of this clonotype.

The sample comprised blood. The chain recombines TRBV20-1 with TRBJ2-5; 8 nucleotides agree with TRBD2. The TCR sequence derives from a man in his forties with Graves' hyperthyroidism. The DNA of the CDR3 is TGCAGTGCTAACAAAGGACTAGCATCGGAGACCCAGTACTTC. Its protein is CSANKGLASETQYF.